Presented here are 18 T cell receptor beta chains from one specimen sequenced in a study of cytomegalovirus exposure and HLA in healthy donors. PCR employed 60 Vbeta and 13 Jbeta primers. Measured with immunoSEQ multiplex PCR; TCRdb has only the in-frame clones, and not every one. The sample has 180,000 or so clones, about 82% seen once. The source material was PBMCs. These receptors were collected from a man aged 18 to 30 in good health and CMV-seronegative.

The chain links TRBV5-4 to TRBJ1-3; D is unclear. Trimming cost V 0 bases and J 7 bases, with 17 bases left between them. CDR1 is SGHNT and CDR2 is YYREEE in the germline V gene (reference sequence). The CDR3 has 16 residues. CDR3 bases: TGTGCCAGCAGCTTGGTGTCGGTCACGGGAGGGAACACCATATATTTT. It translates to CASSLVSVTGGNTIYF.

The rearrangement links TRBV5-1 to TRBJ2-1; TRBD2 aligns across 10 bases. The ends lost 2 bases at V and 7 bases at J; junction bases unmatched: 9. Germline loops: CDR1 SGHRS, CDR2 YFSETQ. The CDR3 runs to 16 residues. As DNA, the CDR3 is TGCGCCAGCAGCTTCGTAGCGGGAGGCGCCTGGAATGAGCAGTTCTTC. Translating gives CASSFVAGGAWNEQFF.

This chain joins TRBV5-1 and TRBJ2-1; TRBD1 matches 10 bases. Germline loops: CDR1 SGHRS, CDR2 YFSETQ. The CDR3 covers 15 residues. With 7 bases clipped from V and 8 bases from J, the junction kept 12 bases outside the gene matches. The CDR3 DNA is TGCGCCAGCGGTGGGGGGACAGGGGTTACGGATGAGCAGTTCTTC. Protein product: CASGGGTGVTDEQFF.

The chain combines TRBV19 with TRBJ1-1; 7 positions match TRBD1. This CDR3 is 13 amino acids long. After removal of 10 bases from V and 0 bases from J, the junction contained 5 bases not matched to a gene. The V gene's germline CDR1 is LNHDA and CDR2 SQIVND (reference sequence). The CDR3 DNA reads TGTGCCATTTCGACAGGGATGAACACTGAAGCTTTCTTT. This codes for CAISTGMNTEAFF. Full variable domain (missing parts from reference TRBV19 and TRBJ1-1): DGGITQSPKYLFRKEGQNVTLSCEQNLNHDAMYWYRQDPGQGLRLIYYSQIVNDFQKGDIAEGYSVSREKKESFPLTVTSAQKNPTAFYLCAISTGMNTEAFFGQGTRLTVV.

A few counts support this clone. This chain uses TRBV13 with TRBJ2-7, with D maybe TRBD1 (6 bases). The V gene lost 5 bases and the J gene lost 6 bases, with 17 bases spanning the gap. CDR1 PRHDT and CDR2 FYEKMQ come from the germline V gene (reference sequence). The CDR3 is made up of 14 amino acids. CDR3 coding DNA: TGTGCCAGCAGCCCAGGGGCAGGAAGGGGCGAGCAGTACTTC. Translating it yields CASSPGAGRGEQYF. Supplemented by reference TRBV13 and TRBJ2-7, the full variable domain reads AAGVIQSPRHLIKEKRETATLKCYPIPRHDTVYWYQQGPGQDPQFLISFYEKMQSDKGSIPDRFSAQQFSDYHSELNMSSLELGDSALYFCASSPGAGRGEQYFGPGTRLTVT.

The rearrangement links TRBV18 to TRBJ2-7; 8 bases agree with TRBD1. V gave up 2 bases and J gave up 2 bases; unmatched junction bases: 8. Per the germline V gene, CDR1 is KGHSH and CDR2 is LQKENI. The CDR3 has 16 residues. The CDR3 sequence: CASSPRQGALTYEQYF. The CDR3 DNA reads TGTGCCAGCTCACCAAGGCAGGGGGCGCTGACCTACGAGCAGTACTTC.

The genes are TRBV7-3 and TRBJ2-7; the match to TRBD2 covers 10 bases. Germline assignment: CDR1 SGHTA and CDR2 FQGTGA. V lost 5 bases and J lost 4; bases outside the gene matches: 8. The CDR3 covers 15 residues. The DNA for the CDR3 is TGTGCCAGCAGCCAAGGGGCTAGCGGGAGTTACGAGCAGTACTTC. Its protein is CASSQGASGSYEQYF. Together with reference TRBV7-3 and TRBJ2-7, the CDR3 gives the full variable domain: GAGVSQTPSNKVTEKGKYVELRCDPISGHTALYWYRQSLGQGPEFLIYFQGTGAADDSGLPNDRFFAVRPEGSVSTLKIQRTERGDSAVYLCASSQGASGSYEQYFGPGTRLTVT.

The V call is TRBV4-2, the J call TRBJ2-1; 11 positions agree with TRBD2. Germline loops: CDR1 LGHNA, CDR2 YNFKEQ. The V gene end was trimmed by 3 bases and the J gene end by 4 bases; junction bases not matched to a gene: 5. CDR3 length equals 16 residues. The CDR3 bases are TGTGCCAGCAGCCAGGGAATAGCGGGGGGGTACAATGAGCAGTTCTTC. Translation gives CASSQGIAGGYNEQFF.

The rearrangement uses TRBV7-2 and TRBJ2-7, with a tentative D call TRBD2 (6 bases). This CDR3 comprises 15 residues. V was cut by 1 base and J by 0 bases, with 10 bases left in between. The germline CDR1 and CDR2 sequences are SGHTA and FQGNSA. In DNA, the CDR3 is TGTGCCAGCAGCTTAGGTCGGGGACTCTCCTACGAGCAGTACTTC. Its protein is CASSLGRGLSYEQYF.

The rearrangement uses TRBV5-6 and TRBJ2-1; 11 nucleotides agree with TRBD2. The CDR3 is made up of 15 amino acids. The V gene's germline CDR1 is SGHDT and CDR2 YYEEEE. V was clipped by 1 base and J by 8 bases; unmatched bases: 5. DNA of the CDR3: TGTGCCAGCAGCTTGTGGGCTAGCGGGGGGCATGAGCAGTTCTTC. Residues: CASSLWASGGHEQFF.

CDR3 amino acids: CASSLRPAETYEQYF. The DNA for the CDR3 is TGCGCCAGCAGCTTACGACCGGCGGAGACCTACGAGCAGTACTTC. The chain has TRBV5-1 and TRBJ2-7; D unresolved. The germline gives CDR1 SGHRS, CDR2 YFSETQ. The CDR3 is 15 residues long. Trimming took off 2 bases at V and 2 bases at J, with 14 bases between the two ends.

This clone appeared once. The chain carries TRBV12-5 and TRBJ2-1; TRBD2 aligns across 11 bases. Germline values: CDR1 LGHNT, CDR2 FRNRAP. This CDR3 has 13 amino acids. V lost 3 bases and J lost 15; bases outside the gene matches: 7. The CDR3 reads CASGLLAGGRRFF. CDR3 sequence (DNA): TGTGCTAGTGGTTTATTAGCGGGAGGGCGGCGGTTCTTC.

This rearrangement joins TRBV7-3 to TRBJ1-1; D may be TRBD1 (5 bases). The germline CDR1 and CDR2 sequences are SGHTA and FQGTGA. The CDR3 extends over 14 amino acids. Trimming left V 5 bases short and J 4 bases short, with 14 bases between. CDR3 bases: TGTGCCAGCAGCCTAGGCGGGGGGGGCACTGAAGCTTTCTTT. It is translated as CASSLGGGGTEAFF.

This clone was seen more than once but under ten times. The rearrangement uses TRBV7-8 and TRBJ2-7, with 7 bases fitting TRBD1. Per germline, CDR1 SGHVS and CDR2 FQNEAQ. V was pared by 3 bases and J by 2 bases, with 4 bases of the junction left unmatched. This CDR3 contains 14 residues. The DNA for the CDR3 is TGTGCCAGCAGCTTTGGAGACAGGGCCTACGAGCAGTACTTC. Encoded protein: CASSFGDRAYEQYF.

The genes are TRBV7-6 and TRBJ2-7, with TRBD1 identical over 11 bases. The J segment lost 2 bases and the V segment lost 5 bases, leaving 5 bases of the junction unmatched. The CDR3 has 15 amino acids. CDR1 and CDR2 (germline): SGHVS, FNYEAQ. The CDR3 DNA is TGTGCCAGCAGCCCGGGGACAGGGGGGCCCTACGAGCAGTACTTC. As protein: CASSPGTGGPYEQYF.

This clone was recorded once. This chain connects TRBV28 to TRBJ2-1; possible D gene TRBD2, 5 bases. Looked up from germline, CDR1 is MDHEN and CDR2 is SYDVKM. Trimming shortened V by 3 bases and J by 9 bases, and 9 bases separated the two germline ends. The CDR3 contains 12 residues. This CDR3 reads CASSFGRGEQFF. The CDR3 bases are TGTGCCAGCAGTTTTGGCCGGGGTGAGCAGTTCTTC.

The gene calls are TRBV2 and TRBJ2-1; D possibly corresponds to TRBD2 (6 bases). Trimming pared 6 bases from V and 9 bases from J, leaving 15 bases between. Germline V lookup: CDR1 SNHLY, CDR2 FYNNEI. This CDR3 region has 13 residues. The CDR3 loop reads CASRGTSYGEQFF. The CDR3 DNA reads TGTGCCAGCAGGGGAACTAGCTACGGTGAGCAGTTCTTC. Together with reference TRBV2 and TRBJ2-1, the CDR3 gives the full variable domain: EPEVTQTPSHQVTQMGQEVILRCVPISNHLYFYWYRQILGQKVEFLVSFYNNEISEKSEIFDDQFSVERPDGSNFTLKIRSTKLEDSAMYFCASRGTSYGEQFFGPGTRLTVL.

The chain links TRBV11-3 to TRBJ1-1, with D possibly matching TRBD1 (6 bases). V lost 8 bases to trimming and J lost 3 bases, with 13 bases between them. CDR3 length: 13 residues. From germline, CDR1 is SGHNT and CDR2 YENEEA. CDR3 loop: CASSGGGDTEAFF. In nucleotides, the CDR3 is TGTGCCAGCTCGGGAGGGGGGGACACTGAAGCTTTCTTT.